This passage covers 31 T cell receptor beta chains from one sample sequenced in a study of T cells in Graves' hyperthyroidism and ophthalmopathy. Amplification yielded TCR beta CDR3 regions, with RNA transcripts as the source. HTBI primers were used for first-round RT-PCR of the TCR CDR3. TCRdb processed the multiplex PCR reads anew with MiXCR; each CDR3 protein has one entry. Among 600,000 or so distinct CDR3 sequences listed, around 42% were seen once. The source material was peripheral blood or thyroid tissue (not recorded which). The receptors here all came from a woman aged 18-29 years with Graves' hyperthyroidism.

The chain carries TRBV20-1 and TRBJ1-1; TRBD1 is a possible D gene (5 bases). Germline CDR1 reads DFQATT; CDR2 reads SNEGSKA (reference sequence). The CDR3 is 15 amino acids. Trimming shortened V by 0 bases and J by 1 base, and 12 bases separated the two germline ends. CDR3 loop: CSARDWRGTNTEAFF. The CDR3 DNA is TGCAGTGCTAGAGATTGGAGGGGAACGAACACTGAAGCTTTCTTT.

This clonotype was found a few times. The chain recombines TRBV7-3 with TRBJ1-1, with 12 nucleotides matching TRBD1. J gave up 5 bases and V 6 bases, and 7 bases lay outside the gene matches. Germline V CDR1 and CDR2: SGHTA, FQGTGA. The CDR3 totals 15 residues. CDR3 sequence: CASSPGQGARTEAFF. The CDR3 nucleotides are TGTGCCAGCAGTCCGGGACAGGGGGCAAGGACTGAAGCTTTCTTT. The full variable domain, with the rest looked up from reference TRBV7-3 and TRBJ1-1, is GAGVSQTPSNKVTEKGKYVELRCDPISGHTALYWYRQSLGQGPEFLIYFQGTGAADDSGLPNDRFFAVRPEGSVSTLKIQRTERGDSAVYLCASSPGQGARTEAFFGQGTRLTVV.

This clonotype occurred once. Germline and junction disagree at one end, which may indicate a read error. V is TRBV7-6 and J is TRBJ2-7, with D perhaps TRBD1 or TRBD2 (5 bases each). This CDR3 spans 14 amino acids. Germline V lookup: CDR1 SGHVS, CDR2 FNYEAQ. CDR3 protein: CASSAPGLSDEQYF. Written as DNA, the CDR3 is TGTGCCAGCAGCGCTCCGGGGCTCTCCGACGAGCAGTACTTC.

J is TRBJ2-7 and V is TRBV2; 9 bases fit TRBD2. CDR3 length: 14 amino acids. Germline CDR1 reads SNHLY; CDR2 reads FYNNEI. The V gene end was trimmed by 6 bases and the J gene end by 2 bases; junction bases not matched to a gene: 5. The CDR3 loop is CASSPPSGAYEQYF. The CDR3 nucleotides are TGTGCCAGCAGCCCACCTAGCGGGGCCTACGAGCAGTACTTC.

This clonotype has more than one count but fewer than ten. The chain carries TRBV12-3 or TRBV12-4 and TRBJ2-5; D is possibly TRBD1 (6 bases). V was pared by 8 bases and J by 0 bases, with 13 bases between. This CDR3 region has 14 residues. The CDR3 nucleotides read TGTGCCAGCCTCAGGGGACGGAACCAAGAGACCCAGTACTTC. The encoded protein is CASLRGRNQETQYF.

This clonotype was recorded at least ten times. The chain uses TRBV7-9 and TRBJ2-5, with 7 nucleotides matching TRBD1. V lost 4 bases to trimming and J lost 5 bases; unmatched junction nucleotides: 1. The germline gives CDR1 SEHNR, CDR2 FQNEAQ (reference sequence). CDR3 length: 12 amino acids. For the CDR3, the DNA is TGTGCCAGCAGCTCGACAGGGGAGACCCAGTACTTC. Translated, it gives CASSSTGETQYF.

This rearrangement joins TRBV7-2 to TRBJ1-5, with D possibly TRBD1 on 6 matching bases. The CDR3 sequence is 19 residues long. The V gene's germline CDR1 is SGHTA and CDR2 FQGNSA. V lost 2 bases and J 0 bases, leaving 20 bases between the germline ends. The CDR3 is CASSLITGSGTYSNQPQHF. CDR3 bases: TGTGCCAGCAGCTTAATTACAGGGTCGGGGACCTATAGCAATCAGCCCCAGCATTTT.

Ten or more counts support this clonotype. This chain connects TRBV12-3 or TRBV12-4 to TRBJ2-5; the D gene is possibly TRBD2 (6 bases). V was cut by 6 bases and J by 2 bases, with 13 bases left in between. The CDR3 totals 14 residues. The CDR3 nucleotides read TGTGCCAGCAGCCGGAACGGGGGACAAGAGACCCAGTACTTC. Translated: CASSRNGGQETQYF.

This chain uses TRBV30 with TRBJ2-5; D not resolved. Trimming removed 4 bases from V and 5 bases from J, with 11 bases in between. This CDR3 is built from 12 residues. The germline gives CDR1 GTSNPN, CDR2 SVGIG (reference sequence). The CDR3 sequence is CAWNPGRETQYF. CDR3 nucleotide sequence: TGTGCCTGGAATCCGGGCCGGGAGACCCAGTACTTC.

This clonotype was observed at least ten times. The chain has TRBV10-3 and TRBJ2-7; 8 bases map to TRBD2. The V segment lost 0 bases and the J segment 1 base; nucleotides outside the gene matches: 8. This CDR3 is built from 17 residues. Germline lookup yields CDR1 ENHRY and CDR2 SYGVKD. DNA of the CDR3: TGTGCCATCAGTGAGTCGATTCTGGGCGGGAGGTCCTACGAGCAGTACTTC. Amino acid sequence: CAISESILGGRSYEQYF.

V and J are TRBV2 and TRBJ1-4; maybe TRBD1 (5 bases). Deletions cut 8 bases from V and 2 bases from J, with 12 bases between. CDR1 SNHLY and CDR2 FYNNEI come from the germline V gene. The length of the CDR3 is 14 residues. CDR3 residues: CASCLGTTNEKLFF. CDR3 DNA sequence: TGTGCCAGCTGTCTAGGGACCACTAATGAAAAACTGTTTTTT.

The chain couples TRBV20-1 to TRBJ2-7; no definite D call. CDR3 length equals 13 residues. V lost 6 bases, J lost 2 bases, and 14 bases lay in between. Germline CDR1 is DFQATT and CDR2 is SNEGSKA (reference sequence). The CDR3 spells CSAVVRETYEQYF. CDR3 bases: TGCAGTGCAGTGGTACGTGAAACCTACGAGCAGTACTTC.

This clonotype was observed a handful of times. The chain links TRBV20-1 to TRBJ2-7; 12 bases fit TRBD2. Germline V gene lookup returns CDR1 DFQATT and CDR2 SNEGSKA (reference sequence). J lost 3 bases, V lost 6 bases, and 6 bases had no gene match. The CDR3 is 14 amino acids. The CDR3 sequence is CSARTSGALYEQYF. CDR3 in DNA: TGCAGTGCCCGGACTAGCGGGGCTCTCTACGAGCAGTACTTC.

This clonotype has only a few counts. V gene TRBV15 combines with J gene TRBJ2-5; 12 nucleotides line up with TRBD1. Germline lookup yields CDR1 LNHNV and CDR2 YYDKDF (reference sequence). The V segment lost 2 bases and the J segment 5 bases; nucleotides outside the gene matches: 9. The CDR3 loop spans 17 amino acids. For the CDR3, the DNA is TGTGCCACCAGCAGAACCCGGGACAGGGGGCGCAGGGAGACCCAGTACTTC. Its protein product is CATSRTRDRGRRETQYF. The full variable domain, in which reference TRBV15 and TRBJ2-5 provide the parts outside the CDR3, is DAMVIQNPRYQVTQFGKPVTLSCSQTLNHNVMYWYQQKSSQAPKLLFHYYDKDFNNEADTPDNFQSRRPNTSFCFLDIRSPGLGDTAMYLCATSRTRDRGRRETQYFGPGTRLLVL.

This clonotype was observed once. Here the CDR3 reads CATSDWQGRQPQYF. CDR3 sequence (DNA): TGTGCCACCAGTGATTGGCAGGGGAGACAGCCCCAGTACTTC. The chain joins TRBV24-1 to TRBJ2-5; tentative D call: TRBD1 (6 bases). Germline V lookup: CDR1 KGHDR, CDR2 SFDVKD. CDR3 length equals 14 residues. The V and J ends lost 2 bases and 9 bases respectively, with 15 bases between them.

The sample holds one count of this clonotype. The rearrangement joins TRBV10-3 to TRBJ1-6; TRBD1 might be the D (5 bases). The V end lost 4 bases, the J end lost 6 bases, and 13 bases lay between the germline ends. The CDR3 covers 15 residues. Germline V gene sequence: CDR1 ENHRY, CDR2 SYGVKD. The CDR3 reads CAISAGGGINSPLHF. The CDR3 bases are TGTGCCATCAGTGCAGGTGGGGGGATTAATTCACCCCTCCACTTT.

This clonotype was seen a handful of times. The chain carries TRBV5-1 and TRBJ1-2, with D unresolved. Germline CDR1 is SGHRS and CDR2 is YFSETQ. Trimming took 1 base from V and 7 from J, leaving 20 bases between them. This CDR3 region has 16 residues. The CDR3 spells CASSLIDRADASGYTF. DNA of the CDR3: TGCGCCAGCAGCTTGATTGACCGGGCGGACGCCAGTGGCTACACCTTC.

The chain links TRBV29-1 to TRBJ1-1; tentative D call: TRBD1 (6 bases). V was shortened by 5 bases and J by 6 bases, with 13 bases between the two germline ends. CDR3 size: 12 residues. Germline CDR1 and CDR2: SQVTM and ANQGSEA. CDR3 sequence reads: CSVSRGTAEAFF. CDR3 bases: TGCAGCGTTAGTAGGGGGACGGCTGAAGCTTTCTTT.

In this sample, this clonotype turned up many times. J is TRBJ2-5 and V is TRBV25-1; 7 positions agree with TRBD2. The CDR3 has 13 residues. With 8 bases clipped from V and 2 bases from J, the junction kept 5 bases outside the gene matches. Germline CDR1 reads MGHDK; CDR2 reads SYGVNS. In nucleotides, the CDR3 is TGTGCCAGCTCTACTAGCGCTCAAGAGACCCAGTACTTC. This codes for CASSTSAQETQYF.

This clonotype came up many times. This rearrangement joins TRBV7-2 to TRBJ2-6; possible D gene TRBD2, 5 bases. CDR1 and CDR2 from the germline V gene are SGHTA and FQGNSA. Trimming took 3 bases from V and 0 from J, leaving 6 bases between them. CDR3 length equals 15 residues. CDR3 nucleotide sequence: TGTGCCAGCAGCTTTGGGAGCTCTGGGGCCAACGTCCTGACTTTC. Residues: CASSFGSSGANVLTF. Complete variable domain (other parts from reference TRBV7-2 and TRBJ2-6): GAGVSQSPSNKVTEKGKDVELRCDPISGHTALYWYRQSLGQGLEFLIYFQGNSAPDKSGLPSDRFSAERTGGSVSTLTIQRTQQEDSAVYLCASSFGSSGANVLTFGAGSRLTVL.

This clonotype was picked up a small number of times. The chain combines TRBV24-1 with TRBJ1-5, with TRBD1 matching 9 bases. CDR1 KGHDR and CDR2 SFDVKD come from the germline V gene. V shed 2 bases and J 0 bases; nucleotides not matched to a gene: 4. The CDR3 is made up of 17 amino acids. This CDR3 is CATSDSGTGLSNQPQHF. In DNA form, the CDR3 reads TGTGCCACCAGTGATTCCGGGACAGGGCTTAGCAATCAGCCCCAGCATTTT.

This chain links TRBV20-1 with TRBJ1-1, with D tentatively TRBD1 (6 bases). V gave up 3 bases and J gave up 3 bases, with 17 bases separating them. Germline lookup yields CDR1 DFQATT and CDR2 SNEGSKA (reference sequence). The length of the CDR3 is 15 residues. In DNA form, the CDR3 reads TGCAGTGCTAGTTTAATAGGCAGGGGAGACACTGAAGCTTTCTTT. Amino acid sequence: CSASLIGRGDTEAFF.

The chain has TRBV7-2 and TRBJ1-6; D not certain. Germline V gene lookup returns CDR1 SGHTA and CDR2 FQGNSA. The CDR3 length is 14 residues. With 3 bases removed from V and 6 bases from J, the gap between germline ends came to 9 bases. The CDR3 is CASSFIRFNSPLHF. CDR3 nucleotides: TGTGCCAGCAGCTTTATAAGGTTTAATTCACCCCTCCACTTT.

The chain joins TRBV6-6 to TRBJ1-1; D gene uncertain. V was pared by 6 bases and J by 1 base, with 9 bases between. This CDR3 region has 13 residues. The germline V gene encodes CDR1 MNHNY and CDR2 SVGAGI (reference sequence). CDR3 protein: CASSRTTNTEAFF. The CDR3 coding sequence is TGTGCCAGCAGCCGCACTACGAACACTGAAGCTTTCTTT.

To note about this clonotype: Being one base from a much bigger clone, this may be a read error. This chain joins TRBV10-3 and TRBJ1-5; TRBD1 might be the D (5 bases). This CDR3 is 12 amino acids long. Trimming left V 11 bases short and J 2 bases short, with 10 bases between. Germline-derived CDR1 and CDR2 are ENHRY and SYGVKD. Written as DNA, the CDR3 is TGTGCCGCCGGGGGGGGCAATCAGCCCCAGCATTTT. Its protein product is CAAGGGNQPQHF.

This clonotype was detected ten times or more. This chain uses TRBV7-6 with TRBJ1-1, with D unclear. V was trimmed by 8 bases and J by 1 base, leaving 11 bases between them. This CDR3 is 13 amino acids long. CDR1 SGHVS and CDR2 FNYEAQ come from the germline V gene. CDR3 bases: TGTGCCAGCTCCGTCGGAGAGAACACTGAAGCTTTCTTT. This gives the protein CASSVGENTEAFF.

This clonotype appeared many times. This chain uses TRBV7-6 with TRBJ1-2, with D possibly TRBD1 on 6 matching bases. The length of the CDR3 is 12 residues. V was pared by 5 bases and J by 5 bases, with 9 bases between. Germline loops: CDR1 SGHVS, CDR2 FNYEAQ. CDR3 DNA sequence: TGTGCCAGCAGCCGAGGGGGGTATGGCTACACCTTC. This gives the protein CASSRGGYGYTF.

The chain is built from TRBV11-2 and TRBJ1-6; unclear D gene. The CDR3 has 14 residues. Per the germline V gene, CDR1 is SGHAT and CDR2 is FQNNGV. V was shortened by 6 bases and J by 8 bases, with 14 bases between the two germline ends. As DNA, the CDR3 is TGTGCCAGCAGACACGGCCTACCAGATTCACCCCTCCACTTT. It specifies CASRHGLPDSPLHF.

The chain is built from TRBV7-8 and TRBJ1-5, with 7 bases matching TRBD1. This CDR3 contains 16 residues. Germline V gene sequence: CDR1 SGHVS, CDR2 FQNEAQ. Trimming took 9 bases from V and 1 from J; bases not matched to a gene: 12. CDR3 coding DNA: TGTGCCAGTAGTATGCGACAGGGCAGAAGCAATCAGCCCCAGCATTTT. This encodes CASSMRQGRSNQPQHF.

The CDR3 loop is CASSSNTGNEQYF. The CDR3 DNA follows: TGCGCCAGCAGCTCCAACACGGGCAACGAGCAGTACTTC. V and J are TRBV5-1 and TRBJ2-7; D not certain. Germline values: CDR1 SGHRS, CDR2 YFSETQ. This CDR3 comprises 13 residues. V gave up 3 bases and J gave up 5 bases, with 12 bases separating them.

This sequence joins TRBV12-3 or TRBV12-4 and TRBJ1-1, with D perhaps TRBD1 (6 bases). Trimming took 6 bases from V and 6 from J, leaving 20 bases between them. CDR3 length: 15 amino acids. DNA of the CDR3: TGTGCCAGCAGCCCATACCGTTTTACAGGGCCTGAAGCTTTCTTT. Translated: CASSPYRFTGPEAFF.